The clone carrying this T cell receptor (beta chain) was observed many times. Its specificity is unknown. This entry is derived from a study of Graves' ophthalmopathy and Graves' hyperthyroidism. Findings and caveats of the study: Sensitivity of about 67% and specificity of nearly 75% were achieved by the model that predicted ophthalmopathy progression.

Patients were left out if they had other autoimmune diseases, uncontrolled infections, pregnancy or lactation. Amplified material comprised TCR beta CDR3 regions derived from RNA transcripts. RT-PCR in the first round used HTBI primers; a second-round multiplex PCR followed. MiXCR, applied by TCRdb to the multiplex PCR reads, yields one record per CDR3 protein. The table has a few hundred thousand distinct CDR3 sequences, 35% to 45% seen once; the top ten hold about 4.2%. Sequencing was carried out using peripheral blood or thyroid tissue (not recorded which). The clonotype comes from an adult man with Graves' hyperthyroidism.

This chain's CDR3 is CAISVGTALFGYTF. CDR3 coding DNA: TGTGCCATCAGTGTGGGGACGGCACTTTTTGGCTACACCTTC. The chain is built from TRBV10-3 and TRBJ1-2; the D gene is possibly TRBD1 (5 bases). V lost 4 bases to trimming and J lost 7 bases, with 16 bases between them. CDR1 is ENHRY, CDR2 SYGVKD, per germline. The CDR3 extends over 14 amino acids.